This note documents a single T cell receptor (beta chain) sequence. Antigen: not known. Unique molecular identifiers were used in preparing the TCRbeta library. TCRdb used MiXCR to reprocess the PCR reads, holding one entry per CDR3 protein. The sample has about 130,000 distinct CDR3 sequences, approximately 8.7% seen once. V was clipped by 4 bases and J by 0 bases, with 14 bases between them. This CDR3 region has 15 residues. Per the germline V gene, CDR1 is SGHDT and CDR2 is YYEEEE. The source of the sample is a study of T-cell reconstitution after alpha-beta-depleted transplantation in children. Study conclusions and caveats: As was reported, about two months after transplant, alpha-beta T cells came from several hundred expanded graft clones. Recipient T cells and thymic progenitors that survived were the source of the high TCRbeta diversity seen at day 60 in some patients. One year post-transplant, T-cell counts and diversity were largely derived from T cells produced anew.

Sample: PBMCs, mostly from graft donor cells, taken 180 days after TCRalphabeta/CD19-depleted stem cell transplant. This sequence originates from a girl under three years old who had a stem cell transplant for combined immunodeficiency, so the T cells may come from the graft donor. The rearrangement links TRBV5-6 to TRBJ2-7; D is undetermined. CDR3 nucleotides: TGTGCCAGCAGCCTCACAGTGTTCAGCTCCTACGAGCAGTACTTC. The encoded protein is CASSLTVFSSYEQYF.